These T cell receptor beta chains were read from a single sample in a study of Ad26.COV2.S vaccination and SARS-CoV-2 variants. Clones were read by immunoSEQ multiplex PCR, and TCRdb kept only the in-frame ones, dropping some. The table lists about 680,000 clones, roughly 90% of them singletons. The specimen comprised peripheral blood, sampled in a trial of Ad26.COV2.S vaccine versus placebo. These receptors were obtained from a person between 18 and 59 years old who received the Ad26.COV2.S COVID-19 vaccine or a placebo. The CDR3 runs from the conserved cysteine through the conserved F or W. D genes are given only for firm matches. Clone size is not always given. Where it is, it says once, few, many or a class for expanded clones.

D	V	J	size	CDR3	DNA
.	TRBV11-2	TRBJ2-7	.	CASSLEYGLYEQYF	TGTGCCAGCAGCCTAGAGTACGGGTTATACGAGCAGTACTTC
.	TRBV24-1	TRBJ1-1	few	CATSELGTEAFF	TGTGCCACCAGTGAATTGGGGACTGAAGCTTTCTTT
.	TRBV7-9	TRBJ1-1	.	CASSLAAQGNTEAFF	TGTGCCAGCAGCTTAGCGGCACAGGGAAACACTGAAGCTTTCTTT
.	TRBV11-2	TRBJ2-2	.	CASSLRRGANTGELFF	TGTGCCAGCAGCCTAAGGAGGGGGGCGAACACCGGGGAGCTGTTTTTT
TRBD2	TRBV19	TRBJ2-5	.	CASSTGLGRETQYF	TGTGCCAGTAGTACCGGACTAGGGAGGGAGACCCAGTACTTC
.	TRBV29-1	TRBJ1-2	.	CSVDTLTGQGGYTF	TGCAGCGTTGACACTCTAACAGGGCAGGGGGGCTACACCTTC
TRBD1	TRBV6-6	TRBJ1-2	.	CASTILGGTAGYTF	TGTGCCAGCACCATCCTTGGAGGGACAGCTGGCTACACCTTC
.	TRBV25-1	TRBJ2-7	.	CASSGDGYEQYF	TGTGCCAGCAGTGGGGACGGCTACGAGCAGTACTTC
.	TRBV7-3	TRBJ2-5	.	CASSRTVQETQYF	TGTGCCAGCAGCCGGACAGTACAAGAGACCCAGTACTTC
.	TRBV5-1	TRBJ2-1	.	CASSGGYNEQFF	TGCGCCAGCAGCGGGGGTTACAATGAGCAGTTCTTC
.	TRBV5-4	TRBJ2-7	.	CASSLGLGTPTYEQYF	TGTGCCAGCAGCTTGGGCCTCGGGACACCCACCTACGAGCAGTACTTC
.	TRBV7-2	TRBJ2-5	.	CASSLAGLKQETQYF	TGTGCCAGCAGCTTAGCGGGACTCAAGCAAGAGACCCAGTACTTC
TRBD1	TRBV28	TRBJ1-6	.	CASSLGQGTYNSPLHF	TGTGCCAGCAGTTTAGGACAGGGGACCTATAATTCACCCCTCCACTTT
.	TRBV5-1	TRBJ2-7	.	CASSFLDGSYEQYF	TGCGCCAGCAGCTTCTTAGACGGTTCCTACGAGCAGTACTTC
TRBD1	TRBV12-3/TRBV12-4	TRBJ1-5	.	CASRRTGNQPQHF	TGTGCCAGCAGGCGGACAGGGAATCAGCCCCAGCATTTT
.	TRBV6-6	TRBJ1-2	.	CASSYFQGEGGYTF	TGTGCCAGCAGTTACTTCCAGGGCGAGGGTGGCTACACCTTC
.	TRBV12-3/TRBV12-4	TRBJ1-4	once	CASSFRDEKLFF	TGTGCCAGCAGTTTTAGGGATGAAAAACTGTTTTTT
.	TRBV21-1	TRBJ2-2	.	CASGVGELFF	TGTGCCAGCGGTGTTGGGGAGCTGTTTTTT
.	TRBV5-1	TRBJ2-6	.	CASSYRESGVLTF	TGCGCCAGCAGCTACAGGGAAAGCGGCGTCCTGACTTTC
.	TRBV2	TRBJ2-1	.	CARGKRLTYNEQFF	TGTGCCAGGGGAAAGAGGCTGACCTACAATGAGCAGTTCTTC
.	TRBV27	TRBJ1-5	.	CASNLRGGYNQPQHF	TGTGCCAGCAACCTCCGGGGGGGTTACAATCAGCCCCAGCATTTT
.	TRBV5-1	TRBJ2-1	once	CASSLVLGRNEQFF	TGCGCCAGCAGCTTGGTACTAGGGAGGAATGAGCAGTTCTTC
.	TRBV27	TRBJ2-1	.	CASSLSRLDNEQFF	TGTGCCAGCAGTTTATCCCGACTCGACAATGAGCAGTTCTTC
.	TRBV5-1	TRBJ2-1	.	CASSLGRAYNEQFF	TGCGCCAGCAGCTTGGGCAGGGCCTACAATGAGCAGTTCTTC
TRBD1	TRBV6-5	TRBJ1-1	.	CASRADRVYSEAFF	TGTGCCAGCAGGGCGGACAGGGTTTACTCTGAAGCTTTCTTT
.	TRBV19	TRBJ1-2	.	CASSVLSAGTDYGYTF	TGTGCCAGTAGTGTCCTCAGCGCCGGCACCGACTATGGCTACACCTTC
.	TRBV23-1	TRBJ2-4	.	CASSQKAKNIQYF	TGCGCCAGCAGTCAGAAGGCCAAAAACATTCAGTACTTC
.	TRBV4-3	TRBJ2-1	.	CASSQAGGGGFF	TGCGCCAGCAGCCAAGCGGGGGGAGGGGGATTCTTC
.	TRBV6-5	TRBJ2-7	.	CASRKQGISDEQYF	TGTGCCAGCAGGAAGCAGGGGATTTCTGATGAGCAGTACTTC
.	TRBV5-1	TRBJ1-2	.	CASSQGRSPAGGYTF	TGCGCCAGCAGCCAAGGACGAAGCCCGGCGGGGGGCTACACCTTC
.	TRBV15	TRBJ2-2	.	CATSRDRTSRTGELFF	TGTGCCACCAGCAGAGACAGGACAAGTAGAACCGGGGAGCTGTTTTTT
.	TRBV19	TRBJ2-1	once	CASSIAGGEEQFF	TGTGCCAGTAGTATAGCTGGCGGCGAGGAGCAGTTCTTC
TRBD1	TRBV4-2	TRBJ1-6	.	CASSPRQGSNSPLHF	TGTGCCAGCAGCCCCCGACAGGGAAGTAATTCACCCCTCCACTTT
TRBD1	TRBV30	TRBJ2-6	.	CAWNPAPQRTGPPRANVLTF	TGTGCCTGGAACCCGGCCCCCCAGAGGACAGGGCCCCCCCGGGCCAACGTCCTGACTTTC
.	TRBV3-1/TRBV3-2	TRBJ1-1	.	CASSQEYTEAFF	TGTGCCAGCAGCCAAGAGTACACTGAAGCTTTCTTT
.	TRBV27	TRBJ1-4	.	CASSPQWGRGREKLFF	TGTGCCAGCAGTCCCCAGTGGGGCAGGGGCCGGGAAAAACTGTTTTTT
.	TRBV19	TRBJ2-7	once	CASRLTVYTYEQYF	TGTGCCAGTAGACTTACAGTCTACACCTACGAGCAGTACTTC
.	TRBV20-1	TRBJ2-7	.	CSARGDYLQYF	TGCAGTGCTAGAGGGGATTATTTGCAGTACTTC
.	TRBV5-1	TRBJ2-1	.	CASSPPPSGEQFF	TGCGCCAGTTCCCCCCCGCCGAGCGGCGAGCAGTTCTTC
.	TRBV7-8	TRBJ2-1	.	CASSLGGFEGNEQFF	TGTGCCAGCAGCTTAGGAGGGTTCGAGGGCAATGAGCAGTTCTTC
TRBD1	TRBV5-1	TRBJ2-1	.	CASSLVEGANNEQFF	TGCGCCAGCAGCTTGGTCGAGGGGGCTAACAATGAGCAGTTCTTC
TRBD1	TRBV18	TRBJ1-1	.	CASSSGQAGNTEAFF	TGTGCCAGCTCATCAGGACAGGCTGGGAACACTGAAGCTTTCTTT
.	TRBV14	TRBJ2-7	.	CASSQSRVTESYEQYF	TGTGCCAGCAGCCAAAGTCGAGTTACAGAATCCTACGAGCAGTACTTC
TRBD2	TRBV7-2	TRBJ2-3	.	CASSLGGSGGITDTQYF	TGTGCCAGCAGCTTAGGTGGTAGCGGGGGGATCACAGATACGCAGTATTTT
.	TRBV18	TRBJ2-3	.	CASSPTGIADTQYF	TGTGCCAGCTCACCGACTGGAATCGCAGATACGCAGTATTTT
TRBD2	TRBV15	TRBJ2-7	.	CATSRTSGVAYEQYF	TGTGCCACCAGCAGGACTAGCGGGGTCGCCTACGAGCAGTACTTC
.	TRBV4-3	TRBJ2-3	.	CASSQELRATDTQYF	TGCGCCAGCAGCCAAGAGTTACGTGCCACAGATACGCAGTATTTT
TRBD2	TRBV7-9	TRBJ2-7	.	CASSLALAGVREQYF	TGTGCCAGCAGCTTAGCGCTAGCGGGAGTCCGGGAGCAGTACTTC
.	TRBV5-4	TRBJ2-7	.	CASSLGPEIYEQYF	TGTGCCAGCAGCTTGGGTCCAGAAATCTACGAGCAGTACTTC
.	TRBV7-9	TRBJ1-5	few	CASSLGGDQPQHF	TGTGCCAGCAGCTTAGGAGGAGATCAGCCCCAGCATTTT
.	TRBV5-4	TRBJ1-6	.	CASSPTPGLEGYNSPLHF	TGTGCCAGCAGCCCGACCCCGGGGCTAGAGGGGTATAATTCACCCCTCCACTTT